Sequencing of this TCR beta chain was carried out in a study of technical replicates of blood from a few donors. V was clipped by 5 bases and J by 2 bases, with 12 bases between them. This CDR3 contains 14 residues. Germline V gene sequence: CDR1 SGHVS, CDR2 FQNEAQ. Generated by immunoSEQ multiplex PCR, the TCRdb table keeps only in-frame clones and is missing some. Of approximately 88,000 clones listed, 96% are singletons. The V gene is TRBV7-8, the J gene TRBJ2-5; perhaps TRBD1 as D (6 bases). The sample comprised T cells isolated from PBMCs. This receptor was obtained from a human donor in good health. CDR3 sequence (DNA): TGTGCCAGCAGCGTCAGGGGTGTACAAGAGACCCAGTACTTC. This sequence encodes CASSVRGVQETQYF.